Listed below are T cell receptor beta chains from one sample, sequenced in a study of blood T cell repertoires in COVID-19. The data were produced by immunoSEQ multiplex PCR, yet TCRdb's version contains in-frame clones alone and is incomplete. Among about 400,000 clones, more than 75% were seen once, and the ten largest hold approximately 3.1%. Sample: PBMCs or T cells enriched from blood (not recorded which). These receptors were taken from a woman in her 30s who had recovered from COVID-19. Both conserved end residues are part of each CDR3. D genes are given only for firm matches. Clone size is shown for a subset of rows, as once, few, many or a class of expanded clone.

j_call	v_call	d_call	clone_size	cdr3_aa	cdr3_nt
TRBJ2-1	TRBV7-6	.	.	CASSISAASYNEQFF	TGTGCCAGCAGCATTAGCGCGGCCTCCTACAATGAGCAGTTCTTC
TRBJ2-7	TRBV28	TRBD1	.	CASSSPGTGAEQYF	TGTGCCAGCAGTTCTCCCGGGACAGGGGCCGAGCAGTACTTC
TRBJ1-2	TRBV28	.	.	CASSSDSNDYTF	TGTGCCAGCAGTTCAGACAGTAACGACTACACCTTC
TRBJ1-1	TRBV5-4	.	once	CASTFSGTNTEAFF	TGTGCCAGCACCTTTTCTGGCACGAACACTGAAGCTTTCTTT
TRBJ2-5	TRBV5-6	TRBD2	.	CASSAGLAGGRTQYF	TGTGCCAGCAGCGCGGGACTAGCGGGGGGTCGGACCCAGTACTTC
TRBJ1-1	TRBV4-2	.	.	CASSQDGAVGRSRWNTEAFF	TGTGCCAGCAGCCAAGATGGGGCAGTGGGCCGTTCGAGATGGAACACTGAAGCTTTCTTT
TRBJ2-7	TRBV27	.	.	CASSFSSQYEQYF	TGTGCCAGCAGTTTTAGTTCACAGTACGAGCAGTACTTC
TRBJ2-7	TRBV29-1	TRBD1	.	CSVGQTGTGVPYEQYF	TGCAGCGTTGGACAAACGGGGACAGGGGTCCCCTACGAGCAGTACTTC
TRBJ1-1	TRBV5-1	TRBD1	.	CASSLPGTGEKAFF	TGCGCCAGCAGCTTGCCCGGGACAGGTGAAAAAGCTTTCTTT
TRBJ2-1	TRBV11-2	.	.	CASSFPNRPNEQFF	TGTGCCAGCAGCTTCCCCAACAGGCCCAATGAGCAGTTCTTC
TRBJ2-7	TRBV11-3	.	.	CASSLGGRYEQYF	TGTGCCAGCAGCCTAGGGGGGCGGTACGAGCAGTACTTC
TRBJ2-7	TRBV2	.	.	CASMAGNEQYF	TGTGCCAGCATGGCAGGGAACGAGCAGTACTTC
TRBJ1-5	TRBV2	.	.	CASSIERGNQPQHF	TGTGCCAGCAGTATTGAGAGGGGCAATCAGCCCCAGCATTTT
TRBJ2-2	TRBV24-1	.	.	CATSDTDSQNYHTGELFF	TGTGCCACCAGTGATACGGACAGCCAAAACTACCACACCGGGGAGCTGTTTTTT
TRBJ1-1	TRBV12-3/TRBV12-4	TRBD1	.	CASSGQGAEAFF	TGTGCCAGCAGTGGACAGGGGGCTGAAGCTTTCTTT
TRBJ1-1	TRBV5-1	.	.	CASSLVGDKNTEAFF	TGCGCCAGCAGCTTGGTGGGGGACAAGAACACTGAAGCTTTCTTT
TRBJ1-5	TRBV15	TRBD1	.	CATTPGTVNNQPQHF	TGTGCCACCACCCCCGGGACAGTGAACAATCAGCCCCAGCATTTT
TRBJ1-3	TRBV4-2	TRBD1	.	CASSRGTGYENTIYF	TGTGCCAGCAGCCGAGGGACAGGGTACGAAAACACCATATATTTT
TRBJ1-6	TRBV6-2/TRBV6-3	.	.	CASSWRDSPLHF	TGTGCCAGCAGTTGGCGGGATTCACCCCTCCACTTT
TRBJ1-4	TRBV28	.	.	CASSFRGATNEKLFF	TGTGCCAGCAGTTTCAGGGGTGCAACTAATGAAAAACTGTTTTTT
TRBJ2-1	TRBV24-1	TRBD2	.	CATRSGGPSVEQFF	TGTGCCACCAGGTCGGGAGGCCCGAGTGTGGAGCAGTTCTTC
TRBJ2-2	TRBV9	TRBD1	.	CASSLGQVGTGELFF	TGTGCCAGCAGCCTGGGACAGGTGGGGACCGGGGAGCTGTTTTTT
TRBJ1-2	TRBV19	.	.	CASSIRVDYGYTF	TGTGCCAGTAGTATCCGGGTAGACTATGGCTACACCTTC
TRBJ2-1	TRBV5-5	TRBD1	few	CASSLAGVGQGGNEQFF	TGTGCCAGCAGCTTGGCGGGCGTGGGACAGGGAGGCAATGAGCAGTTCTTC
TRBJ2-1	TRBV4-2	TRBD2	.	CASSQEPSGVYNEQFF	TGTGCCAGCAGCCAAGAACCTAGCGGGGTATACAATGAGCAGTTCTTC
TRBJ2-7	TRBV2	.	.	CASKRDSGEQYF	TGTGCCAGCAAACGGGACTCCGGCGAGCAGTACTTC
TRBJ2-1	TRBV3-1/TRBV3-2	TRBD1	.	CASSPRDRGPDEQFF	TGTGCCAGCAGCCCCCGGGACAGGGGACCCGATGAGCAGTTCTTC
TRBJ1-6	TRBV6-5	.	.	CASSYGLYNSPLHF	TGTGCCAGCAGTTACGGACTATATAATTCACCCCTCCACTTT
TRBJ2-7	TRBV19	TRBD2	.	CASSPGLAGEQYF	TGTGCCAGTAGTCCCGGACTAGCGGGGGAGCAGTACTTC
TRBJ2-7	TRBV9	TRBD1	.	CASSPGTGLSYEQYF	TGTGCCAGCAGCCCCGGGACAGGTCTATCCTACGAGCAGTACTTC
TRBJ1-1	TRBV28	.	.	CASSRVFTEAFF	TGTGCCAGCAGCCGAGTGTTCACTGAAGCTTTCTTT
TRBJ1-5	TRBV12-3/TRBV12-4	.	.	CASSFGAGQPQHF	TGTGCCAGCAGTTTTGGAGCCGGTCAGCCCCAGCATTTT
TRBJ2-2	TRBV7-8	TRBD2	.	CASSLRPLAGAGELFF	TGTGCCAGCAGCTTAAGACCCCTAGCGGGAGCCGGGGAGCTGTTTTTT
TRBJ2-3	TRBV5-1	TRBD2	.	CASSGTSGPTDTQYF	TGCGCCAGCAGCGGCACTAGCGGACCAACAGATACGCAGTATTTT
TRBJ1-2	TRBV11-2	.	.	CASAVWGVASGYTF	TGTGCCAGCGCGGTCTGGGGGGTGGCGAGTGGCTACACCTTC
TRBJ2-5	TRBV7-8	TRBD1	.	CASSASAGGQETQYF	TGTGCCAGCAGCGCTTCGGCAGGGGGCCAAGAGACCCAGTACTTC
TRBJ1-4	TRBV5-1	.	.	CASSLGGTLNEKLFF	TGCGCCAGCAGCCTCGGGGGGACACTTAATGAAAAACTGTTTTTT